This TCR beta chain is from a study of T cell changes during pregnancy in multiple sclerosis. Clones were read by immunoSEQ multiplex PCR, and TCRdb kept only the in-frame ones, dropping some. The table records 25,000 to 35,000 clones, roughly nine tenths of them present only once. J lost 3 bases, V lost 6 bases, and 11 bases had no gene match. This CDR3 has 16 amino acids. Looked up from germline, CDR1 is MNHEY and CDR2 is SMNVEV (reference sequence). The gene calls are TRBV27 and TRBJ2-1; 7 nucleotides line up with TRBD1. The clonotype was recovered from a female donor with multiple sclerosis, enrolled in a pregnancy study. The material was CD8+ T cells from peripheral blood mononuclear cells, obtained in the first trimester of pregnancy. The CDR3 DNA follows: TGTGCCAGCAGCGCGATCCGGGACAGATACTACAATGAGCAGTTCTTC. It yields the protein CASSAIRDRYYNEQFF.